This entry describes one TCR beta chain. Antigen: not known. Each CDR3 protein gets one entry after TCRdb re-called the 5' RACE reads with MiXCR. The data contain about 110,000 distinct CDR3 sequences, 15% to 20% of them singletons. The data were taken from a study of T-cell memory formation after mild COVID-19. Findings of the study overall: CD4+ contracting clones lay mainly in CM and EM, CD8+ ones in EMRA.

V trimming: 7 bases; J trimming: 2 bases; junction bases outside the gene matches: 3. Germline V gene data show CDR1 as MNHEY and CDR2 as SVGAGI. CDR3 length equals 14 residues. The J gene is TRBJ2-7, the V gene TRBV6-5; 12 bases match TRBD1. The TCR comes from a man aged 18 to 29 who had mild COVID-19 (a few samples of this study predate the infection). Cell type and time point are not known. The source material was PBMCs or a T cell subset sorted from them (not recorded which). The CDR3 protein is CASIGTGGTYEQYF. The CDR3 nucleotides read TGTGCCAGCATCGGGACAGGGGGCACCTACGAGCAGTACTTC.